These 5 T cell receptor beta chains share one sample of origin, sequenced in a study of T cell responses to AZD1222 COVID-19 vaccine (dated by TCRdb to the early 2020s). The library was made by the immunoSEQ multiplex PCR assay. Entries here come from immuneACCESS through TCRdb and include only in-frame sequences with V and J called. Some clones fail to appear in such tables; in the studies checked, an unresolved V gene covers under half of the shortfall, and the cause of the remainder is unknown. The sample table records approximately 150,000 clones; 75% to 90% of these occur just once. The top ten hold 2.6% of the sample. The time point label of this sample denotes: baseline before first vaccination. The material was peripheral blood, obtained on day 0 of AZD1222 vaccination. The receptors were gathered from an adult in good health.

The J gene is TRBJ2-7, the V gene TRBV4-1, with 9 bases identical to TRBD1. This CDR3 region has 16 residues. CDR1 and CDR2 from the germline V gene are MGHRA and YSYEKL. Germline trimming cut 4 bases from V and 0 bases from J; bases unmatched to any gene: 7. The chain's CDR3 is CASSPSETGGSYEQYF. Written as DNA, the CDR3 is TGCGCCAGCAGCCCTTCCGAGACAGGGGGCTCCTACGAGCAGTACTTC.

In its sample, this clone was seen a few times. CDR3 nucleotides: TGTGCCAGCAGTTTCCCTCCCCAGGGGAAAAACGAGCAGTACTTC. This encodes CASSFPPQGKNEQYF. This chain joins TRBV28 and TRBJ2-7; maybe TRBD1 (6 bases). The CDR3 length is 15 residues. The V gene's germline CDR1 is MDHEN and CDR2 SYDVKM. V was clipped by 3 bases and J by 5 bases, with 17 bases between them.

This chain uses TRBV3-1 (or the pseudogene TRBV3-2) with TRBJ2-7; D is perhaps TRBD1 or TRBD2 (5 bases each). Trimming took off 4 bases at V and 1 base at J, with 14 bases between the two ends. The CDR3 has 15 amino acids. The germline V gene encodes CDR1 LGHDT and CDR2 YNNKEL (reference sequence). The CDR3 region is CASSRAGRKSYEQYF. The CDR3 coding sequence is TGTGCCAGCAGCCGGGCAGGGAGAAAGTCCTACGAGCAGTACTTC.

V gene TRBV19 combines with J gene TRBJ1-1, with D tentatively TRBD1 (5 bases). V was trimmed by 10 bases and J by 1 base, leaving 10 bases between them. The CDR3 loop spans 12 amino acids. The germline V gene has CDR1 LNHDA and CDR2 SQIVND (reference sequence). The DNA of the CDR3 is TGTGCCACCAGGGATCCGAACACTGAAGCTTTCTTT. It yields the protein CATRDPNTEAFF.

This chain links TRBV5-1 with TRBJ2-5; 9 nucleotides align to TRBD2. The CDR3 spans 20 residues. The J segment lost 4 bases and the V segment lost 0 bases, leaving 19 bases of the junction unmatched. Germline lookup yields CDR1 SGHRS and CDR2 YFSETQ. The CDR3 region is CASSLARASGMPAPGETQYF. The CDR3 DNA reads TGCGCCAGCAGCTTGGCCAGGGCTAGCGGGATGCCGGCGCCTGGAGAGACCCAGTACTTC.